This T cell receptor (beta chain) was retrieved from a study of control samples from healthy donors and cancer patients. This table comes from immunoSEQ multiplex PCR, and its TCRdb copy is limited to in-frame clones, with some not included. The sample lists around 170,000 clones; roughly 90% were seen once. The CDR3 loop spans 14 amino acids. The germline V gene encodes CDR1 KGHSH and CDR2 LQKENI. Trimming shortened V by 3 bases and J by 0 bases, and 9 bases separated the two germline ends. The sequencing sample was made of blood. This chain joins TRBV18 and TRBJ2-7; the D gene is possibly TRBD2 (6 bases). The TCR sequence derives from a woman in her 30s in good health. CDR3 DNA sequence: TGTGCCAGCTCACCGGAGGGGAGCTCCTACGAGCAGTACTTC. Its translation is CASSPEGSSYEQYF.